This T cell receptor beta chain was identified during a study of cytomegalovirus exposure and HLA in healthy donors. V shed 10 bases, J shed 7 bases, and the junction held 15 bases outside the gene matches. CDR3 length: 14 residues. In germline, CDR1 is MDHEN, CDR2 SYDVKM. 13 Jbeta primers and 60 Vbeta primers were used for the PCR. Profiling relied on immunoSEQ multiplex PCR, and the TCRdb table lists in-frame clones only, not all of them. The repertoire has some 180,000 clones, 82% of them found once; the top ten carry less than 2%. The chain recombines TRBV28 with TRBJ2-7; TRBD1 aligns across 8 bases. What was sequenced was PBMCs. This receptor was taken from a man aged 35-49 years in good health and CMV-seronegative. The CDR3 loop reads CATLKGQGAREQYF. In nucleotides, the CDR3 is TGTGCCACCCTTAAGGGGCAGGGGGCACGGGAGCAGTACTTC.